Below, 25 T cell receptor beta chains from the same sample are listed, as sequenced in a study of cytomegalovirus exposure and HLA in healthy donors (dated by TCRdb to about 2017). The library was built by means of the immunoSEQ multiplex PCR assay. TCRdb provides this immuneACCESS table in a form limited to in-frame rearrangements. Some clones are lacking; in checked studies, under half of them reflect an unresolved V gene, and why the rest are absent is not known. Counted in this sample were hundreds of thousands of clones; 70% to 90% of them appeared once. The ten biggest clones cover 0.83% of the sample. Material: PBMCs. Every receptor here comes from a woman under 30 in good health and CMV-seronegative.

The table lists this clone with a few counts. The chain joins TRBV5-5 to TRBJ1-6; 8 positions agree with TRBD1. CDR1 SGHKS and CDR2 YYEKEE come from the germline V gene (reference sequence). The junction had 3 bases not matched to a gene; V was cut back by 0 bases and J by 10 bases. This CDR3 has 14 residues. This chain's CDR3 is CASSLEQGGSPLHF. In nucleotides, the CDR3 is TGTGCCAGCAGCTTGGAACAGGGGGGGTCACCCCTCCACTTT.

This clone was observed once. In DNA form, the CDR3 reads TGTGCCAGCAGCTTAGGGCCCGAGCAGTACTTC. It translates to CASSLGPEQYF. This chain uses TRBV7-2 with TRBJ2-7; no firm D call. V lost 1 base, J lost 6 bases, and 4 bases lay in between. The CDR3 has 11 amino acids. Germline V gene lookup returns CDR1 SGHTA and CDR2 FQGNSA. Full variable domain (outside the CDR3, taken from reference TRBV7-2 and TRBJ2-7): GAGVSQSPSNKVTEKGKDVELRCDPISGHTALYWYRQSLGQGLEFLIYFQGNSAPDKSGLPSDRFSAERTGGSVSTLTIQRTQQEDSAVYLCASSLGPEQYFGPGTRLTVT.

The rearrangement uses TRBV15 and TRBJ2-1; 12 bases align to TRBD2. The germline V gene encodes CDR1 LNHNV and CDR2 YYDKDF (reference sequence). The CDR3 has 17 residues. V was pared by 5 bases and J by 3 bases, with 8 bases of the junction left unmatched. Written as DNA, the CDR3 is TGTGCCACCAGCGTAAGACTAGCGGGAGAGGTCTACAATGAGCAGTTCTTC. It encodes CATSVRLAGEVYNEQFF.

The CDR3 DNA follows: TGTGCCAGCAGCTCGTCCCGGGACGAGCAGTACTTC. Its translation is CASSSSRDEQYF. The V call is TRBV6-1, the J call TRBJ2-7; D gene ambiguous. Looked up from germline, CDR1 is MNHNS and CDR2 is SASEGT. V shed 6 bases and J shed 5 bases, with 11 bases lying between them. CDR3 length equals 12 residues.

The chain couples TRBV6-6 to TRBJ2-1; D call uncertain. Between the trimmed V and J ends, which lost 8 bases and 0 bases, there was a span of 17 bases. From germline, CDR1 is MNHNY and CDR2 SVGAGI (reference sequence). CDR3 length: 16 amino acids. This CDR3 is CASRPRGQSSYNEQFF. Written as DNA, the CDR3 is TGTGCCAGCCGGCCGAGAGGCCAGAGCTCCTACAATGAGCAGTTCTTC.

The genes are TRBV5-1 and TRBJ1-1; D gene unclear. V was pared by 10 bases and J by 4 bases, with 14 bases between. Germline CDR1 is SGHRS and CDR2 is YFSETQ. The CDR3 totals 12 residues. The CDR3 DNA sequence: TGCGCCTCCGGCCGAGAGGGCACTGAAGCTTTCTTT. Protein sequence: CASGREGTEAFF.

The chain employs TRBV4-1 and TRBJ1-5; 9 nucleotides match TRBD1. Germline V lookup: CDR1 MGHRA, CDR2 YSYEKL. The CDR3 is 17 residues long. V gave up 4 bases and J gave up 4 bases; unmatched junction bases: 11. The CDR3 coding sequence is TGCGCCAGCAGCCCTGGGACAGGGTCCGCGATTAATCAGCCCCAGCATTTT. Its translation: CASSPGTGSAINQPQHF.

This clone was observed a few times. The sample has other DNA sequences that encode this CDR3 too. The chain has TRBV6-5 and TRBJ1-2; no definite D call. Germline V lookup: CDR1 MNHEY, CDR2 SVGAGI. The CDR3 is made up of 14 amino acids. Trimming took off 0 bases at V and 5 bases at J, with 10 bases between the two ends. This CDR3 is CASSYSQAPYGYTF. The CDR3 coding sequence is TGTGCCAGCAGTTACTCGCAAGCTCCGTATGGCTACACCTTC.

This clone was found a few times. This CDR3 reads CASSQSTGDTEAFF. Written as DNA, the CDR3 is TGTGCCAGCAGCCAGTCGACAGGGGACACTGAAGCTTTCTTT. This chain links TRBV7-9 with TRBJ1-1; 8 bases match TRBD1. Looked up from germline, CDR1 is SEHNR and CDR2 is FQNEAQ (reference sequence). V trimming: 5 bases; J trimming: 3 bases; junction bases outside the gene matches: 5. The CDR3 is 14 amino acids.

This clone was seen only once. This chain joins TRBV30 and TRBJ1-5, with D perhaps matching TRBD1 (6 bases). Trimming stripped 3 bases from V and 5 bases from J, with 17 bases between. Germline V CDR1 and CDR2: GTSNPN, SVGIG (reference sequence). The CDR3 is 15 residues long. The DNA of the CDR3 is TGTGCCTGGAGCTCCCAGGCGGGGGCTCATCAGCCCCAGCATTTT. Translation: CAWSSQAGAHQPQHF.

This chain links TRBV14 with TRBJ2-5; a possible D gene is TRBD1 (6 bases). The CDR3 contains 13 residues. Trimming removed 0 bases at V and 9 bases at J, with 11 bases between. Germline-derived CDR1 and CDR2 are SGHDN and FVKESK. CDR3 in amino acids: CASSQDRGRAQYF. The CDR3 DNA reads as TGTGCCAGCAGCCAAGACAGGGGTCGGGCCCAGTACTTC.

The chain has TRBV7-9 and TRBJ1-2; no reliable D call. This CDR3 has 13 amino acids. The V end was cut by 8 bases, the J end by 2 bases, with 12 bases between. Germline V lookup: CDR1 SEHNR, CDR2 FQNEAQ (reference sequence). The CDR3 here is CASEEGGNYGYTF. The CDR3 coding sequence is TGTGCCAGCGAAGAGGGTGGCAACTATGGCTACACCTTC.

V gene TRBV6-5 combines with J gene TRBJ1-2; D not certain. This CDR3 region has 12 residues. The V end lost 6 bases, the J end lost 2 bases, and 7 bases lay between the germline ends. In germline, CDR1 is MNHEY, CDR2 SVGAGI. CDR3 region: CASSKANYGYTF. The CDR3 DNA sequence: TGTGCCAGCAGCAAAGCCAACTATGGCTACACCTTC.

As regards this clone: A read error may account for a junction end that differs from germline. This chain links TRBV7-2 with TRBJ2-1, with 14 bases that match TRBD2. Germline CDR1 reads SGHTA; CDR2 reads FQGNSA. This CDR3 is built from 13 residues. In DNA form, the CDR3 reads TGTGCCAGCAGTTTAGGGACTAGCGGGAGTCTGTTCTTC. This codes for CASSLGTSGSLFF.

The chain is built from TRBV5-1 and TRBJ2-2; 9 bases are shared with TRBD1. This CDR3 has 18 residues. The junction had 17 bases not matched to a gene; V was cut back by 5 bases and J by 6 bases. Germline CDR1 and CDR2: SGHRS and YFSETQ. This CDR3 is CASSSLSGTGISAGELFF. For the CDR3, the DNA is TGCGCCAGCAGTTCCCTCTCCGGGACAGGGATCTCCGCCGGGGAGCTGTTTTTT. The full variable domain, rest sourced from reference TRBV5-1 and TRBJ2-2, is KAGVTQTPRYLIKTRGQQVTLSCSPISGHRSVSWYQQTPGQGLQFLFEYFSETQRNKGNFPGRFSGRQFSNSRSEMNVSTLELGDSALYLCASSSLSGTGISAGELFFGEGSRLTVL.

The J gene is TRBJ1-5, the V gene TRBV2; TRBD1 is a possible D gene (5 bases). CDR1 SNHLY and CDR2 FYNNEI come from the germline V gene. The CDR3 length is 14 residues. Trimming pared 7 bases from V and 7 bases from J, leaving 17 bases between. The DNA for the CDR3 is TGTGCCAGCACAGGGAGGAAGGAGAGACAGCCCCAGCATTTT. Translating it yields CASTGRKERQPQHF.

The DNA for the CDR3 is TGTGCCAGCAGACCCACTCCGCAGGGCGAGCAGTACTTC. Protein product: CASRPTPQGEQYF. This chain connects TRBV27 to TRBJ2-7; tentatively, D is TRBD1 (5 bases). The CDR3 spans 13 residues. The V gene's germline CDR1 is MNHEY and CDR2 SMNVEV (reference sequence). Trimming left V 6 bases short and J 6 bases short, with 15 bases between.

The chain employs TRBV11-2 and TRBJ1-1, with D perhaps TRBD1 (5 bases). Trimming took 5 bases from V and 1 from J, leaving 17 bases between them. The CDR3 loop spans 16 amino acids. Germline V CDR1 and CDR2: SGHAT, FQNNGV. CDR3 nucleotides: TGTGCCAGCAGCATCCTCCGTCGCGGGGGGAACACTGAAGCTTTCTTT. Protein sequence: CASSILRRGGNTEAFF.

The chain joins TRBV28 to TRBJ1-1, with D possibly matching TRBD1 (5 bases). The V end was cut by 10 bases, the J end by 5 bases, with 14 bases between. Germline V lookup: CDR1 MDHEN, CDR2 SYDVKM. The CDR3 runs to 12 residues. The CDR3 DNA sequence: TGTGCCAACCAAGAAGGGGAAACTGAAGCTTTCTTT. It yields the protein CANQEGETEAFF.

This clone occurred a few times. The chain recombines TRBV27 with TRBJ2-7; TRBD1 aligns across 7 bases. The CDR3 is 15 residues long. CDR1 MNHEY and CDR2 SMNVEV come from the germline V gene (reference sequence). Trimming at V came to 6 bases and at J to 2 bases, leaving 10 bases not matched to a gene. CDR3 in DNA: TGTGCCAGCAGCCCCCCAGACAGGGCGGCCTACGAGCAGTACTTC. It is translated as CASSPPDRAAYEQYF.

The chain couples TRBV28 to TRBJ2-2; 9 nucleotides line up with TRBD2. The CDR3 sequence is 15 residues long. Trimming cost V 7 bases and J 5 bases; bases outside gene matches: 8. The germline gives CDR1 MDHEN, CDR2 SYDVKM. In nucleotides, the CDR3 is TGTGCCAGCACCATAGAGGCGGGGGGGACCGGGGAGCTGTTTTTT. This codes for CASTIEAGGTGELFF. Based on the CDR3 plus reference TRBV28 and TRBJ2-2, the full variable domain is DVKVTQSSRYLVKRTGEKVFLECVQDMDHENMFWYRQDPGLGLRLIYFSYDVKMKEKGDIPEGYSVSREKKERFSLILESASTNQTSMYLCASTIEAGGTGELFFGEGSRLTVL.

The chain is built from TRBV28 and TRBJ1-5; D unresolved. Looked up from germline, CDR1 is MDHEN and CDR2 is SYDVKM. V was trimmed by 7 bases and J by 4 bases, leaving 11 bases between them. CDR3 length equals 13 residues. The CDR3 DNA reads as TGTGCCAGCATCAATGCGGTTAATCAGCCCCAGCATTTT. It codes for CASINAVNQPQHF.

The J gene is TRBJ2-7, the V gene TRBV28, with 9 nucleotides matching TRBD1. Germline CDR1 is MDHEN and CDR2 is SYDVKM. J was trimmed by 1 base and V by 6 bases; bases with no gene match: 10. CDR3 length equals 16 residues. The CDR3 region has the DNA TGTGCCAGCAGCCACAGGGGGCGCGGGATATCCTACGAGCAGTACTTC. It specifies CASSHRGRGISYEQYF.

The V and J genes are TRBV6-6 and TRBJ2-5, with 8 bases aligning to TRBD2. Germline assignment: CDR1 MNHNY and CDR2 SVGAGI (reference sequence). The CDR3 extends over 15 amino acids. Trimming removed 2 bases from V and 2 bases from J; junction bases left unmatched: 4. The CDR3 spells CASSYPAGDQETQYF. The CDR3 DNA reads as TGTGCCAGCAGTTACCCAGCGGGGGATCAAGAGACCCAGTACTTC.

This clone has more than one count but fewer than ten. The chain links TRBV30 to TRBJ2-7, with D hard to call. Trimming cost V 0 bases and J 2 bases, with 14 bases left between them. CDR1 GTSNPN and CDR2 SVGIG come from the germline V gene (reference sequence). The CDR3 has 15 amino acids. The CDR3 loop is CAWSVPWSAAYEQYF. The CDR3 DNA sequence: TGTGCCTGGAGTGTACCATGGTCCGCGGCCTACGAGCAGTACTTC.